This T cell receptor (beta chain) was captured by sequencing in a study of T cells in Graves' hyperthyroidism and ophthalmopathy. Looking at the study overall: At initial diagnosis, before any treatment had begun, peripheral blood was obtained.

The sample holds a few counts of this clonotype. RNA transcripts served as the template for amplifying TCR beta CDR3 regions. An initial round of RT-PCR targeting the TCR CDR3 relied on the HTBI primer set. One entry per CDR3 protein results from TCRdb running MiXCR on the multiplex PCR reads. Found here are about 360,000 distinct CDR3 sequences, roughly 13% of them singletons; the top ten hold 9.2%. Exclusion criteria comprised uncontrolled infection, other autoimmune disease, pregnancy or lactation. Diagnosis rested on symptoms, serum thyroxine and TRAb, thyroid ultrasound, and orbital computed tomography. V lost 4 bases, J lost 1 base, and 13 bases lay in between. The CDR3 consists of 15 residues. Germline CDR1 reads MRHNA; CDR2 reads SNTAGT.

The chain uses TRBV6-4 and TRBJ1-1, with D unresolved. The origin of this receptor is a woman aged 18-30 years with Graves' hyperthyroidism. Sequenced material: blood. The CDR3 nucleotides are TGTGCCAGCAGTGGTAACCCAAGGTGGAACACTGAAGCTTTCTTT. It encodes CASSGNPRWNTEAFF.